Below are 25 T cell receptor beta chains sequenced from a single sample in a study of Graves' ophthalmopathy and Graves' hyperthyroidism listed by TCRdb under 2018. TCRdb names Illumina HiSeq 2000 as the instrument used. For repertoire sequencing, the TCR beta CDR3 regions were amplified from RNA transcripts. The first round of RT-PCR was done with HTBI primers and the Qiagen OneStep RT-PCR kit, and was followed by a second round of multiplex PCR, then size selection and purification. Using fastp trimming at Q25 and MiXCR clonotype assembly, TCRdb reanalyzed the public sequencing data and kept in-frame beta chains. All rows with the same CDR3 protein become a single entry with the most common DNA and genes. The sample contains about 410,000 distinct CDR3 sequences, about 16% of them found a single time. Together, the top ten hold around 1.5% of the sample. Sequencing used peripheral blood. The source is a woman between 18 and 29 years old with Graves' ophthalmopathy. Donor details come from another sample of the same person, matched by shared clones.

In its sample, this clonotype was seen many times. CDR3: CSARVWTQDQETQYF. In DNA form, the CDR3 reads TGCAGTGCTAGAGTATGGACTCAAGACCAAGAGACCCAGTACTTC. This chain joins TRBV20-1 and TRBJ2-5, with D possibly being TRBD2 (5 bases). The V gene's germline CDR1 is DFQATT and CDR2 SNEGSKA (reference sequence). The germline V and J ends were trimmed by 1 base and 0 bases, with 12 bases remaining between them. The CDR3 has 15 residues.

This clonotype occurred a few times. This chain joins TRBV9 and TRBJ2-2; 8 bases are shared with TRBD2. The CDR3 has 19 residues. CDR1 and CDR2 from the germline V gene are SGDLS and YYNGEE. Germline trimming cut 4 bases from V and 0 bases from J; bases unmatched to any gene: 14. CDR3 coding DNA: TGTGCCAGCAGCATACTAGCGGAGCCCTTGCTAGCGAACACCGGGGAGCTGTTTTTT. Translated: CASSILAEPLLANTGELFF.

Regarding this clonotype: The junction does not match germline at one end; this may be a read error. The CDR3 DNA is TGTGCCAGTAGTGGGATAGGGACAGAACAAGAGACCCAGTACTTC. It encodes CASSGIGTEQETQYF. The chain has TRBV6-1 and TRBJ2-5; 7 nucleotides match TRBD1. Germline V gene lookup returns CDR1 MNHNS and CDR2 SASEGT. The CDR3 is 15 residues long.

This clonotype was picked up many times. V is TRBV11-2 and J is TRBJ2-7; 7 bases map to TRBD2. This CDR3 has 16 amino acids. With V trimmed by 3 bases and J by 5 bases, 13 bases remained unmatched. Germline CDR1 is SGHAT and CDR2 is FQNNGV. In nucleotides, the CDR3 is TGTGCCAGCAGCTTGGGACCTACTAGCGAGGGCCACGAGCAGTACTTC. It yields the protein CASSLGPTSEGHEQYF.

This clonotype came up many times. The V call is TRBV6-1, the J call TRBJ2-5; D gene ambiguous. Per germline, CDR1 MNHNS and CDR2 SASEGT. Trimming cost V 7 bases and J 4 bases, with 13 bases left between them. The CDR3 totals 13 residues. The CDR3 loop reads CASNPPGVETQYF. The DNA of the CDR3 is TGTGCCAGCAACCCACCGGGTGTAGAGACCCAGTACTTC.

This clonotype was picked up many times. The gene calls are TRBV12-3 or TRBV12-4 and TRBJ1-1, with TRBD1 as a possible D gene (5 bases). The CDR3 totals 17 residues. The V end lost 3 bases, the J end lost 1 base, and 18 bases lay between the germline ends. CDR3 protein: CASSFRRTRGWNTEAFF. CDR3 nucleotide sequence: TGTGCCAGCAGTTTTCGCCGGACACGCGGTTGGAACACTGAAGCTTTCTTT.

This clonotype appeared many times. The chain employs TRBV24-1 and TRBJ2-4; maybe TRBD2 (5 bases). The CDR3 is made up of 14 amino acids. The V end lost 3 bases, the J end lost 8 bases, and 13 bases lay between the germline ends. Germline assignment: CDR1 KGHDR and CDR2 SFDVKD. The CDR3 loop reads CATSDGLALDIQYF. The CDR3 nucleotides read TGTGCCACCAGTGATGGGCTAGCCTTGGACATTCAGTACTTC.

Many counts were recorded for this clonotype. The chain couples TRBV11-3 to TRBJ1-1; TRBD1 aligns across 8 bases. Trimming took 2 bases from V and 3 from J; bases not matched to a gene: 2. CDR3 size: 14 residues. The germline gives CDR1 SGHNT, CDR2 YENEEA. This CDR3 is CASSLTGQDTEAFF. The CDR3 nucleotides are TGTGCCAGCAGCTTAACGGGACAGGACACTGAAGCTTTCTTT. Filled out from reference TRBV11-3 and TRBJ1-1, the complete variable domain reads EAGVVQSPRYKIIEKKQPVAFWCNPISGHNTLYWYLQNLGQGPELLIRYENEEAVDDSQLPKDRFSAERLKGVDSTLKIQPAELGDSAVYLCASSLTGQDTEAFFGQGTRLTVV.

The rearrangement uses TRBV11-2 and TRBJ1-4; no clear D gene. The CDR3 consists of 15 residues. CDR1 is SGHAT and CDR2 is FQNNGV in the germline V gene. Trimming took 5 bases from V and 3 from J, leaving 13 bases between them. The CDR3 coding sequence is TGTGCCAGCAGCCCCCAACACCTGGCTAATGAAAAACTGTTTTTT. Translation gives CASSPQHLANEKLFF.

This clonotype was seen ten or more times. The rearrangement uses TRBV6-2 or TRBV6-3 and TRBJ2-7; maybe TRBD1 (6 bases). The CDR3 has 16 amino acids. Trimming cost V 3 bases and J 0 bases, with 15 bases left between them. Germline-derived CDR1 and CDR2 are MNHEY and SVGEGT. The DNA of the CDR3 is TGTGCCAGCAGTTATGACAGGTCTCGCGACTCCTACGAGCAGTACTTC. The encoded protein is CASSYDRSRDSYEQYF.

This clonotype is a singleton in its sample. V usage is TRBV6-2 or TRBV6-3 and J usage is TRBJ1-5, with a weak D call TRBD1 (6 bases). V was shortened by 5 bases and J by 6 bases, with 8 bases between the two germline ends. The CDR3 is 12 residues long. The germline V gene encodes CDR1 MNHEY and CDR2 SVGEGT. The CDR3 DNA is TGTGCCAGCAGTAGGGACACTCAGCCCCAGCATTTT. Protein product: CASSRDTQPQHF.

This clonotype was counted many times. The chain carries TRBV11-1 and TRBJ2-7, with 9 bases aligning to TRBD1. V was pared by 2 bases and J by 1 base, with 3 bases of the junction left unmatched. The CDR3 loop spans 15 amino acids. From germline, CDR1 is SGHAT and CDR2 FQDESV (reference sequence). The CDR3 coding sequence is TGTGCCAGCAGCTTATCGACAGGGGGTTCCTACGAGCAGTACTTC. It yields the protein CASSLSTGGSYEQYF.

This clonotype was picked up many times. DNA for the CDR3: TGCAGTGCTAGAGACAACCGGGACAGACACAATCAGCCCCAGCATTTT. Translated, it gives CSARDNRDRHNQPQHF. The V and J genes are TRBV20-1 and TRBJ1-5, with 7 positions matching TRBD1. CDR1 is DFQATT and CDR2 is SNEGSKA in the germline V gene (reference sequence). This CDR3 is 16 amino acids long. The V and J ends lost 0 bases and 3 bases, in that order; junction bases with no gene match: 8.

This clonotype was recorded many times. The chain is built from TRBV27 and TRBJ2-5; 10 bases agree with TRBD1. Germline V CDR1 and CDR2: MNHEY, SMNVEV (reference sequence). The CDR3 sequence is 18 residues long. V shed 2 bases and J 5 bases; nucleotides not matched to a gene: 14. CDR3 sequence (DNA): TGTGCCAGCAGTTTACCGGGACAGGGGAAGCGGGAGAGGGAGACCCAGTACTTC. Translation gives CASSLPGQGKRERETQYF.

This clonotype was found many times. The chain joins TRBV28 to TRBJ2-2; 9 bases align to TRBD1. In germline, CDR1 is MDHEN, CDR2 SYDVKM. V lost 6 bases and J lost 7; bases outside the gene matches: 9. The CDR3 covers 15 residues. CDR3 nucleotide sequence: TGTGCCAGCAGACGCCGGGACAGGGAGATCGGGGAGCTGTTTTTT. Its translation: CASRRRDREIGELFF.

The genes are TRBV6-1 and TRBJ2-6; D remains unclear. The germline V gene encodes CDR1 MNHNS and CDR2 SASEGT. Trimming pared 3 bases from V and 0 bases from J, leaving 3 bases between. CDR3 length equals 14 residues. CDR3: CASSEVSGANVLTF. CDR3 DNA: TGTGCCAGCAGTGAGGTCTCTGGGGCCAACGTCCTGACTTTC.

This clonotype was observed many times. CDR3 in DNA: TGTGCCAGCAGCTCGGCAAGGTACACTGAAGCTTTCTTT. It is translated as CASSSARYTEAFF. V gene TRBV6-2 or TRBV6-3 combines with J gene TRBJ1-1; D not resolved. Germline loops: CDR1 MNHEY, CDR2 SVGEGT. With 6 bases removed from V and 3 bases from J, the gap between germline ends came to 11 bases. The CDR3 runs to 13 residues.

This clonotype was seen many times. The V and J genes are TRBV7-9 and TRBJ2-7; tentatively, D is TRBD1 or TRBD2 (5 bases each). Deletions cut 5 bases from V and 1 base from J, with 12 bases between. The CDR3 contains 14 residues. The V gene's germline CDR1 is SEHNR and CDR2 FQNEAQ (reference sequence). CDR3 DNA sequence: TGTGCCAGCAGCGCCGGGACGGTATCCTACGAGCAGTACTTC. Translated, it gives CASSAGTVSYEQYF.

This clonotype was observed at least ten times. The chain has TRBV5-6 and TRBJ2-5, with 8 bases that match TRBD2. CDR1 SGHDT and CDR2 YYEEEE come from the germline V gene. V shed 0 bases and J 4 bases; nucleotides not matched to a gene: 8. This CDR3 has 16 amino acids. CDR3 region: CASSLVSSGSRETQYF. The CDR3 region has the DNA TGTGCCAGCAGCTTGGTATCCAGCGGGAGTAGAGAGACCCAGTACTTC.

This chain joins TRBV28 and TRBJ1-5; the D is unclear. V gave up 5 bases and J gave up 4 bases, with 12 bases separating them. The CDR3 loop spans 14 amino acids. CDR1 is MDHEN, CDR2 SYDVKM, per germline. The chain's CDR3 is CASSLPLTNQPQHF. The DNA of the CDR3 is TGTGCCAGCAGTCTTCCCCTTACTAATCAGCCCCAGCATTTT.

This clonotype was detected many times. The rearrangement joins TRBV7-6 to TRBJ2-2, with D possibly being TRBD2 (6 bases). CDR3 length: 16 residues. With 5 bases removed from V and 5 bases from J, the gap between germline ends came to 18 bases. The germline gives CDR1 SGHVS, CDR2 FNYEAQ. CDR3 coding DNA: TGTGCCAGCAGCCGCGAGGTAGCGGAGGCAACCGGGGAGCTGTTTTTT. It codes for CASSREVAEATGELFF.

This clonotype was observed many times. J is TRBJ2-3 and V is TRBV2; maybe TRBD1 (6 bases). Trimming stripped 10 bases from V and 1 base from J, with 15 bases between. The CDR3 runs to 14 residues. CDR1 SNHLY and CDR2 FYNNEI come from the germline V gene. The CDR3 sequence: CATTDRWGTDTQYF. Here the CDR3 DNA reads TGTGCCACTACCGACAGGTGGGGCACAGATACGCAGTATTTT.

This clonotype was detected many times. The chain employs TRBV6-2 or TRBV6-3 and TRBJ2-4; 9 nucleotides agree with TRBD2. Germline V gives CDR1 MNHEY, CDR2 SVGEGT. This CDR3 region has 17 residues. Losses at the gene ends were 2 bases for V and 3 bases for J; bases not matched to a gene: 8. The CDR3 DNA is TGTGCCAGCAGTTACCGGCGGGAGGGGTTAGACAAAAACATTCAGTACTTC. Translating gives CASSYRREGLDKNIQYF.

This clonotype was seen repeatedly, ten times or more. The chain uses TRBV4-2 and TRBJ2-2; 7 positions agree with TRBD1. The trim removed 6 bases at V and 4 bases at J, leaving 8 bases unmatched. The CDR3 loop spans 15 amino acids. CDR1 is LGHNA and CDR2 is YNFKEQ in the germline V gene. The CDR3 loop reads CASSLPGQSTGELFF. CDR3 bases: TGTGCCAGCAGTCTACCGGGACAGAGCACCGGGGAGCTGTTTTTT.

Many counts were recorded for this clonotype. The chain carries TRBV14 and TRBJ1-5, with D uncertain. CDR3 length equals 12 residues. The V and J ends lost 1 base and 5 bases respectively, with 3 bases between them. CDR1 is SGHDN and CDR2 is FVKESK in the germline V gene. CDR3 in DNA: TGTGCCAGCAGCCAAGGGTATCAGCCCCAGCATTTT. This sequence encodes CASSQGYQPQHF.